The present TCR beta chain was sequenced within a study of T-cell reconstitution after alpha-beta-depleted transplantation in children. V gave up 3 bases and J gave up 0 bases; unmatched junction bases: 8. The CDR3 runs to 17 residues. Germline loops: CDR1 SGHNT, CDR2 YYREEE (reference sequence). A TCRbeta library incorporating unique molecular identifiers was prepared. Each CDR3 protein gets one entry after TCRdb re-called the PCR reads with MiXCR. This sample has almost 500,000 distinct CDR3 sequences; under 15% occur once, and the top ten carry about 5.4%. There are a few counts of this clonotype. Sample: PBMCs from the stem cell graft donor, taken from the stem cell graft. This TCR came from a human donor who donated a stem cell graft to a child with combined immunodeficiency. The gene calls are TRBV5-4 and TRBJ2-7; 11 bases map to TRBD2. The CDR3 bases are TGTGCCAGCAGCTGGGGACTAGCGGCCCCCAGCTCCTACGAGCAGTACTTC. Its translation: CASSWGLAAPSSYEQYF. The whole variable domain, filled in from reference TRBV5-4 and TRBJ2-7, reads ETGVTQSPTHLIKTRGQQVTLRCSSQSGHNTVSWYQQALGQGPQFIFQYYREEENGRGNFPPRFSGLQFPNYSSELNVNALELDDSALYLCASSWGLAAPSSYEQYFGPGTRLTVT.